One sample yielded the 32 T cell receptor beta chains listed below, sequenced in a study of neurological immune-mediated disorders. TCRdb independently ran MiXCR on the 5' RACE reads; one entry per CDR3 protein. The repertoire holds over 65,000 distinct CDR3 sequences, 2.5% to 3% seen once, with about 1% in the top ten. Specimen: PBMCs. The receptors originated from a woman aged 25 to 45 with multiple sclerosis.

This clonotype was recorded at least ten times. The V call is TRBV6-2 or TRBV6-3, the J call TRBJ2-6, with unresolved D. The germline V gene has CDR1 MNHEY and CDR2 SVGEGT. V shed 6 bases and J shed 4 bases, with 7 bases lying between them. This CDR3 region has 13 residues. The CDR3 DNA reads TGTGCCAGCAGCGTGGACGGGGCCAACGTCCTGACTTTC. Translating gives CASSVDGANVLTF.

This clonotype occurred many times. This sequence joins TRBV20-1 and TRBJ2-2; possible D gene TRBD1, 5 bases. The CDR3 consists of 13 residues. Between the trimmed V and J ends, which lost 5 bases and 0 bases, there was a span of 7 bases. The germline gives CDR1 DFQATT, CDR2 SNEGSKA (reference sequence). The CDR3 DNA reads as TGCAGTGCTTTCAGGGCGAACACCGGGGAGCTGTTTTTT. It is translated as CSAFRANTGELFF.

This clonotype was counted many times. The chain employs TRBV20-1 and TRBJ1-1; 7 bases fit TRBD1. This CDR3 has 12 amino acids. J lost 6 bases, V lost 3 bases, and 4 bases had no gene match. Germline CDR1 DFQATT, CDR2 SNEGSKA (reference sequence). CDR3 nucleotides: TGCAGTGCTAGCTACAGGGGCGCTGAAGCTTTCTTT. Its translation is CSASYRGAEAFF.

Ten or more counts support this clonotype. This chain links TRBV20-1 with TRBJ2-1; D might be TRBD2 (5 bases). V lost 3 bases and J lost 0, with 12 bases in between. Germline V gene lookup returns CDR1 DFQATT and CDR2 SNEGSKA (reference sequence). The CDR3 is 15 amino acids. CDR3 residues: CSASLDLNSYNEQFF. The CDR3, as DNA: TGCAGTGCTAGTTTGGACTTGAACTCCTACAATGAGCAGTTCTTC.

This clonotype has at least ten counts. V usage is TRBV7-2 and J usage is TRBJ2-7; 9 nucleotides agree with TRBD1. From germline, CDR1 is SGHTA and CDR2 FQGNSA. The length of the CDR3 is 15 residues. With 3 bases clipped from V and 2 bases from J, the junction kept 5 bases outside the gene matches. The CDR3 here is CASSFGGQGPYEQYF. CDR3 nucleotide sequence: TGTGCCAGCAGCTTCGGGGGACAGGGACCCTACGAGCAGTACTTC.

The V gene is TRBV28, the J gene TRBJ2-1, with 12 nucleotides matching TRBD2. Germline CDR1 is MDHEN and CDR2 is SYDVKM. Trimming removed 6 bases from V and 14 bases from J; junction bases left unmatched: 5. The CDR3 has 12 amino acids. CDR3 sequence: CASSTTSGRKFF. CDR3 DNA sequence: TGTGCCAGCAGCACGACTAGCGGGAGAAAGTTCTTC.

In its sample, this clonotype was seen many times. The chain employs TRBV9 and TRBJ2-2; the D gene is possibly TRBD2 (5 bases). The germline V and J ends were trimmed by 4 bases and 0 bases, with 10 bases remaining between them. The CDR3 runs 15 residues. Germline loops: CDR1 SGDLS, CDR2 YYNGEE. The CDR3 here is CASSILDTNTGELFF. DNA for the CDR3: TGTGCCAGCAGCATACTAGATACGAACACCGGGGAGCTGTTTTTT.

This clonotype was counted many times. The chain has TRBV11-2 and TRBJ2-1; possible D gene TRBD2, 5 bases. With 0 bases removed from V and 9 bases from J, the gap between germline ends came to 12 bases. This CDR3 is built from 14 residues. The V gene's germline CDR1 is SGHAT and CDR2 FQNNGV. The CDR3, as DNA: TGTGCCAGCAGCTTAGAGCCTAGCTCTGTTGAGCAGTTCTTC. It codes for CASSLEPSSVEQFF.

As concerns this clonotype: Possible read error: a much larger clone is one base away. The CDR3 region has the DNA TGTGCCAGCTCACAACCGACGGTCGGTCAGCCCCAGCATTTT. Its protein is CASSQPTVGQPQHF. The genes are TRBV18 and TRBJ1-5; D ambiguous. CDR1 and CDR2 (germline): KGHSH, LQKENI. The CDR3 covers 14 residues. V lost 4 bases, J lost 6 bases, and 13 bases lay in between.

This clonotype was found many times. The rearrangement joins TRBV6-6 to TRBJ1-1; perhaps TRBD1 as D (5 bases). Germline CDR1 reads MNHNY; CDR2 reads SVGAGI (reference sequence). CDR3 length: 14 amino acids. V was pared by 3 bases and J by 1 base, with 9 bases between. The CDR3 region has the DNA TGTGCCAGCAGTTATTTAGGGGAGAACACTGAAGCTTTCTTT. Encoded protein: CASSYLGENTEAFF.

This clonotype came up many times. CDR3 sequence: CASSLTGTGLANQHF. The CDR3 DNA reads as TGTGCCAGCAGCCTCACCGGGACAGGGCTGGCGAACCAGCATTTT. The chain combines TRBV14 with TRBJ1-5, with 9 bases lining up with TRBD1. The V segment lost 4 bases and the J segment 12 bases; nucleotides outside the gene matches: 13. This CDR3 spans 15 amino acids. The V gene's germline CDR1 is SGHDN and CDR2 FVKESK.

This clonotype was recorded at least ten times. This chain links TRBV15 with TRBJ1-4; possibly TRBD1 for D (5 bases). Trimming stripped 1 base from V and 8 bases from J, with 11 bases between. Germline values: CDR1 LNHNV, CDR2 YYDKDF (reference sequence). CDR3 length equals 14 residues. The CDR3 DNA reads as TGTGCCACCAGCAGAGGAAGGGGCCGGGAAAAACTGTTTTTT. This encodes CATSRGRGREKLFF.

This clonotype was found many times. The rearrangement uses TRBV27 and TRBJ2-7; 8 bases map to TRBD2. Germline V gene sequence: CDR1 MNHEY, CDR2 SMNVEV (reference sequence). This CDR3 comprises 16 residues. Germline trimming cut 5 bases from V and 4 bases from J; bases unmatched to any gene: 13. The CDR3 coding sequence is TGTGCCAGCAGTCCACCCCCGAGTAGCGGGATGTACGAGCAGTACTTC. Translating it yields CASSPPPSSGMYEQYF.

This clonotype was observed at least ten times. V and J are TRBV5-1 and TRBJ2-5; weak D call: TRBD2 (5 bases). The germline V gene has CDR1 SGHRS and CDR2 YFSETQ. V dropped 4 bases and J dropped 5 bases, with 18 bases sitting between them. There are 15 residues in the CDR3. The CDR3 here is CASSPLDVDGETQYF. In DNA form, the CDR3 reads TGCGCCAGCAGCCCACTAGATGTTGATGGGGAGACCCAGTACTTC. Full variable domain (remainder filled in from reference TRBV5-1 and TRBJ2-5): KAGVTQTPRYLIKTRGQQVTLSCSPISGHRSVSWYQQTPGQGLQFLFEYFSETQRNKGNFPGRFSGRQFSNSRSEMNVSTLELGDSALYLCASSPLDVDGETQYFGPGTRLLVL.

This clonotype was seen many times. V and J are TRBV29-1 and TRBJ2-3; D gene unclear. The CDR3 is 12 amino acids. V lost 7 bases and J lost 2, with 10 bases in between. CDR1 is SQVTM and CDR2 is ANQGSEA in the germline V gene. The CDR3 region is CSASEHTDTQYF. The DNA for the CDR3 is TGCAGCGCCTCCGAACACACAGATACGCAGTATTTT.

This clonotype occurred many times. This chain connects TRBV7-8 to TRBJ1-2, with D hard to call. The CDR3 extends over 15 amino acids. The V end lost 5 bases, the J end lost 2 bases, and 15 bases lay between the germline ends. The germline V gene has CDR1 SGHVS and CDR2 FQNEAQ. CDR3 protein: CASSPGVSANYGYTF. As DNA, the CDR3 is TGTGCCAGCAGCCCTGGGGTTAGTGCCAACTATGGCTACACCTTC.

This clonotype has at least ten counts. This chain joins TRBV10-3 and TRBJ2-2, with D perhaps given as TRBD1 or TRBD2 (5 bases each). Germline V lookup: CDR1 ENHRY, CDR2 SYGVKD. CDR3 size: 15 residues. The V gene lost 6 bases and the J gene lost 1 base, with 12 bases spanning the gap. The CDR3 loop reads CAISPGPQNTGELFF. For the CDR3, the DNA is TGTGCCATCAGCCCGGGACCGCAGAACACCGGGGAGCTGTTTTTT.

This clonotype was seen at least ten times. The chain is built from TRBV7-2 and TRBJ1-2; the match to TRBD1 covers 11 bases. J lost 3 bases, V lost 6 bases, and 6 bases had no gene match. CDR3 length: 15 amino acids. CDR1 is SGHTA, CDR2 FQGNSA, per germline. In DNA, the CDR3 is TGTGCCAGCAGTTTCGGGACAGGGGGGGACTATGGCTACACCTTC. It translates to CASSFGTGGDYGYTF.

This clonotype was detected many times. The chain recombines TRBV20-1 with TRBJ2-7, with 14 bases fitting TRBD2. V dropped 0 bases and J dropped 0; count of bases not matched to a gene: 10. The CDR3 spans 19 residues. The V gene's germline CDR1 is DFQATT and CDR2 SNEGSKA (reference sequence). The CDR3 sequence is CSARDRWTSGRPRSYEQYF. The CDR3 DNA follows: TGCAGTGCTAGAGATCGATGGACTAGCGGGAGGCCGCGCTCCTACGAGCAGTACTTC.

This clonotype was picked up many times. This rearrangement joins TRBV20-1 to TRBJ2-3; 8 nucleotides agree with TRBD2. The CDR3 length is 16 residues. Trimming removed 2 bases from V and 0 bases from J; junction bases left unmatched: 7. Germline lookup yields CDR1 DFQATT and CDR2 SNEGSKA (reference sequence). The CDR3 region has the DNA TGCAGTGCTAGATTAATAACGGGAGGGAGCACAGATACGCAGTATTTT. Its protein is CSARLITGGSTDTQYF.

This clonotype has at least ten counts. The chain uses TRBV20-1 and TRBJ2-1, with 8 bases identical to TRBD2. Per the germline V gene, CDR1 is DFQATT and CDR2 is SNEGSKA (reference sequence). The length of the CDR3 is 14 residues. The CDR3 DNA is TGCAGCAATCTAGCGGGCTTTACCTACAATGAGCAGTTCTTC. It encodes CSNLAGFTYNEQFF.

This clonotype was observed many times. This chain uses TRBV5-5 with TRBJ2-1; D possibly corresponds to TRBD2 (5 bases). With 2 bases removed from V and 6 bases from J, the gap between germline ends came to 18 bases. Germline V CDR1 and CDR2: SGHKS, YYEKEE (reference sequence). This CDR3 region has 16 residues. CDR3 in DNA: TGTGCCAGCAGCTTCTTGGGTTCCCTAGCTGGCAATGAGCAGTTCTTC. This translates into CASSFLGSLAGNEQFF.

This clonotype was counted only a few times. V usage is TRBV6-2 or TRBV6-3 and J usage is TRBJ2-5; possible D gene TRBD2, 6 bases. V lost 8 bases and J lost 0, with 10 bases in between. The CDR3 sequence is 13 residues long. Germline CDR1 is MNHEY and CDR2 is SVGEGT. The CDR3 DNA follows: TGTGCCAGCGGCGGGGTGTACCAAGAGACCCAGTACTTC. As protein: CASGGVYQETQYF.

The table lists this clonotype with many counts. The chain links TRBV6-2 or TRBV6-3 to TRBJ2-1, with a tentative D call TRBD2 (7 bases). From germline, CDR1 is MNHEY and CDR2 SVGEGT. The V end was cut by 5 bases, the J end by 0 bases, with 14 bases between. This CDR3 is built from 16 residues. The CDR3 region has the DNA TGTGCCAGCAGTCGCCCGAGGGGGGGCTCCTACAATGAGCAGTTCTTC. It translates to CASSRPRGGSYNEQFF.

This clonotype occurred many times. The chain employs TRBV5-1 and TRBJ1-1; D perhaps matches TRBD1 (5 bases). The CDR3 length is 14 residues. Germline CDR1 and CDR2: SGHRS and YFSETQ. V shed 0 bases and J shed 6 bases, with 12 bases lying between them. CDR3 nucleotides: TGCGCCAGCAGCTTGGCGACAGCTTCGCCTGAAGCTTTCTTT. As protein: CASSLATASPEAFF. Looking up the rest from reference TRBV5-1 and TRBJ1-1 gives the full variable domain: KAGVTQTPRYLIKTRGQQVTLSCSPISGHRSVSWYQQTPGQGLQFLFEYFSETQRNKGNFPGRFSGRQFSNSRSEMNVSTLELGDSALYLCASSLATASPEAFFGQGTRLTVV.

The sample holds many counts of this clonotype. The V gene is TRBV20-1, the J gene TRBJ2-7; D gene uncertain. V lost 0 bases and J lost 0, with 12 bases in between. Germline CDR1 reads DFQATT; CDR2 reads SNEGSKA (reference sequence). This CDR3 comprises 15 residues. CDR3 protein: CSARDGPSYSYEQYF. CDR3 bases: TGCAGTGCTAGAGATGGTCCTTCCTACTCCTACGAGCAGTACTTC.

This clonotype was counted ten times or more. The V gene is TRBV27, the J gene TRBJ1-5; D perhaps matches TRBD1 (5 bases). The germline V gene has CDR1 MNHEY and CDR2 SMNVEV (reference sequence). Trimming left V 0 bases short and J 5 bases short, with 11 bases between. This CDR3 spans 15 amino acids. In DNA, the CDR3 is TGTGCCAGCAGTTTATCCTCAGGGTTCGATCAGCCCCAGCATTTT. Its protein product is CASSLSSGFDQPQHF.

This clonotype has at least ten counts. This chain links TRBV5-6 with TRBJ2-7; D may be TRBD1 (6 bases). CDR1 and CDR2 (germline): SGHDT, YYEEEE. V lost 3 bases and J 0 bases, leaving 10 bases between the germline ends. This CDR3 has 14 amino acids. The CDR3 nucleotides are TGTGCCAGCAGCTACGGACAGACCTCCTACGAGCAGTACTTC. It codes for CASSYGQTSYEQYF.

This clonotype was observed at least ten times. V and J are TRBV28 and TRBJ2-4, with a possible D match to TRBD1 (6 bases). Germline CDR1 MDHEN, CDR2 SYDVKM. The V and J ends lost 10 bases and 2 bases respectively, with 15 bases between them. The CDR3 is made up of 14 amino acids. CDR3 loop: CATQEDSPKNIQYF. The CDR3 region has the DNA TGTGCCACCCAAGAGGACAGCCCCAAAAACATTCAGTACTTC.

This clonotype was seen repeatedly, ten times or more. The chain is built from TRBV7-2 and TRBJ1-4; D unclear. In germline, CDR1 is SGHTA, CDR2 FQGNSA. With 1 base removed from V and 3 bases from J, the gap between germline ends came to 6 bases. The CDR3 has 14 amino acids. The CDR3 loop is CASSLVSPNEKLFF. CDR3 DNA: TGTGCCAGCAGCTTAGTCAGTCCTAATGAAAAACTGTTTTTT.

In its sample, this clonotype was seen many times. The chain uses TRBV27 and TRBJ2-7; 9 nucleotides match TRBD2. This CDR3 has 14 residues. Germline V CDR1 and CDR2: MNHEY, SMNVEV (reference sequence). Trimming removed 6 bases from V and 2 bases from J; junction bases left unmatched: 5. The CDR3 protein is CASRLAGTTYEQYF. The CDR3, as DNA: TGTGCCAGCAGACTAGCGGGTACGACCTACGAGCAGTACTTC.

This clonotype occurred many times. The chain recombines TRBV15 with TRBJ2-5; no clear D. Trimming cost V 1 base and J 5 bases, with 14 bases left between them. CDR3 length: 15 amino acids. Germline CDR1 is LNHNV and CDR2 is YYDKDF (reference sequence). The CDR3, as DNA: TGTGCCACCAGCAGAGCGACTTCCACATGGGAGACCCAGTACTTC. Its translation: CATSRATSTWETQYF.